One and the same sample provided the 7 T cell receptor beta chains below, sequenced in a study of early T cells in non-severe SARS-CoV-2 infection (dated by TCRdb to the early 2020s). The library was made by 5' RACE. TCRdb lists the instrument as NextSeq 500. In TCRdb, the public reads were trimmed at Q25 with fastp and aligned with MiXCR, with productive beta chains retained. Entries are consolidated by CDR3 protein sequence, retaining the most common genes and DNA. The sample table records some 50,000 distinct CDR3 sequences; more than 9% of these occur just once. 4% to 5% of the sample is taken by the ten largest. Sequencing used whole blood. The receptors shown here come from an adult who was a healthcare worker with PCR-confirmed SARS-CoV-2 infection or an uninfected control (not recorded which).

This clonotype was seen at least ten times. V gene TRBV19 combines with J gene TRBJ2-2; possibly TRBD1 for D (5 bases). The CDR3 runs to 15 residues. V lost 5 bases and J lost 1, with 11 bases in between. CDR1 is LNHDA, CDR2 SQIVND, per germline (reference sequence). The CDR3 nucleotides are TGTGCCAGTAGTGACAAAGGGGTGAACACCGGGGAGCTGTTTTTT. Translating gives CASSDKGVNTGELFF.

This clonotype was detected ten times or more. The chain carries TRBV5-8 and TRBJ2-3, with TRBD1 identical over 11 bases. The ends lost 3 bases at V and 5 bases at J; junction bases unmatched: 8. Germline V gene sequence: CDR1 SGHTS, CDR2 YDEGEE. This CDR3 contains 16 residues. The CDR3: CASSSESGTGGDTQYF. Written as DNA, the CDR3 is TGTGCCAGCAGCTCCGAGAGCGGGACAGGGGGAGATACGCAGTATTTT.

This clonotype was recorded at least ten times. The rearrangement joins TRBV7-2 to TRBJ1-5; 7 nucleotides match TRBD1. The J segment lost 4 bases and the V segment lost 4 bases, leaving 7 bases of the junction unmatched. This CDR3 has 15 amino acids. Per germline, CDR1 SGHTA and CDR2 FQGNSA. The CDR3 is CASSSYPTGNQPQHF. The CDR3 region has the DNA TGTGCCAGCAGCTCTTACCCGACAGGGAATCAGCCCCAGCATTTT.

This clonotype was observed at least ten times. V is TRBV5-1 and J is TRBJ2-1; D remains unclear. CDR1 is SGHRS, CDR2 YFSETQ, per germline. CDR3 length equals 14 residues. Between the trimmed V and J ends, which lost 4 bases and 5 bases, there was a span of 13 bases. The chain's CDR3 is CASSHYLRNNEQFF. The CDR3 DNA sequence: TGCGCCAGCAGCCATTACCTTAGAAACAATGAGCAGTTCTTC.

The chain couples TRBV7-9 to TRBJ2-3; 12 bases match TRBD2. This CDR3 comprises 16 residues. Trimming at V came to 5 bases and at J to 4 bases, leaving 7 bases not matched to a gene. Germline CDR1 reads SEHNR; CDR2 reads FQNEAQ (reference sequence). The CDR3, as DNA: TGTGCCAGCAGCCCGCGGACTAGCGGGATGTCAGATACGCAGTATTTT. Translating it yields CASSPRTSGMSDTQYF.

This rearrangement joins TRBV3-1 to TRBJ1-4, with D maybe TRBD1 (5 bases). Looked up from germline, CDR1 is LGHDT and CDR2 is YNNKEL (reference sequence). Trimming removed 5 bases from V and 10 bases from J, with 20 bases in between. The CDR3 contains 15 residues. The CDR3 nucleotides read TGTGCCAGCAGCTCTGAGGTTCTAGGGCAGGGAAAACTGTTTTTT. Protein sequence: CASSSEVLGQGKLFF.

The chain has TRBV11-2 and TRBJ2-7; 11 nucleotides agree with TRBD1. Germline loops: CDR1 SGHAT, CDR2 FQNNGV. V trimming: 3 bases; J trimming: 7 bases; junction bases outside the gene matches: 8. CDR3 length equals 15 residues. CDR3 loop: CASSFSGTGGWEQYF. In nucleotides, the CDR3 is TGTGCCAGCAGCTTCTCCGGGACAGGGGGTTGGGAGCAGTACTTC.